This T cell receptor beta chain was documented in a study of early T cells in non-severe SARS-CoV-2 infection. Study at large: From unsorted whole blood, bulk RNA was sequenced, and the chains remained unpaired.

This CDR3 contains 15 residues. Deletions cut 4 bases from V and 3 bases from J, with 13 bases between. Germline-derived CDR1 and CDR2 are LGHDT and YNNKEL (reference sequence). General study results and limits: In VDJdb matching, anti-spike CD8 responses were favored while private and CD4 specificities went missing.

The sample holds many counts of this clonotype. Its cognate antigen is unknown. MiXCR, run by TCRdb on the 5' RACE reads, gives a single entry per CDR3 protein. This table holds fewer than 55,000 distinct CDR3 sequences, around 8.4% found once. The genes are TRBV3-1 and TRBJ2-1, with D perhaps TRBD2 (5 bases). This sequence was found in an adult who was a healthcare worker with PCR-confirmed SARS-CoV-2 infection or an uninfected control (not recorded which). Sequencing was performed on whole blood. This CDR3 is CASSRDGKGYNEQFF. In nucleotides, the CDR3 is TGTGCCAGCAGCCGAGACGGGAAGGGCTACAATGAGCAGTTCTTC.